The sequence of this TCR beta chain was determined in a study of beta chain features in type 1 diabetes (dated by TCRdb to 2017 to 2018). For the wider study: Mean age, gender distribution, total cell number and subset yield did not differ between patients and healthy donors. Across all samples, some 99 million sorted cells were examined, and cell number per subset correlated strongly with RNA yield. In the study, TCRB repertoires of sorted circulating CD4+ T cell subsets from recently diagnosed type 1 diabetes patients were compared with those of matched healthy donors. Naive and central memory subsets were obtained from all 30 or so donors, but regulatory and stem cell-like memory subsets were isolated from only 8 patients and about eight healthy donors. Overall study results and their limits: Naive, central memory and regulatory TCRB repertoires appeared more similar among patients than among healthy donors. In all four CD4+ subsets, TCRB CDR3 length was moderately but significantly shorter in type 1 diabetes patients. Patients with type 1 diabetes made fewer insertions and deleted more nucleotides at VDJ recombination sites, implying thymic rearrangement abnormalities. Because cDNA was sequenced instead of genomic DNA, highly expressing activated cells could be over-represented, though the groups showed no difference in activation or CD3 levels. PCR may preferentially amplify shorter templates, but because patient and control samples were amplified and corrected together, any resulting skew would affect both groups equally. HLA sub-analyses involved small numbers of individuals, so any influence of HLA type on TCRB rearrangement remained unresolved.

Germline trimming: 5 bases from V, 3 bases from J; junction bases outside gene matches: 11. The germline V gene (reference sequence) sets CDR1 to LNHNV and CDR2 to YYDKDF. From the cysteine through the phenylalanine, the CDR3 covers 17 amino acids. Only the CDR3 DNA stays, 51 bases, in frame from base 1. Points on this clone: Its recognized antigen is unknown. Base quality data are lacking; no much larger clone is found one base away.

Each donor gave one peripheral blood draw, approximately 0.11 L on average, collected into heparinised tubes. Using a panel that included CD45RO, CCR7, CD25, CD127, CD95 and CD27, naive, central memory, regulatory and stem cell-like memory CD4+ T cells were sorted on a BD FACSAria II. A purity above 95% was achieved for all sorted populations. PBMCs were separated immediately by Lymphoprep density gradient centrifugation and were stained directly, without being cultured. Samples were stained and sorted in pairs, with one healthy donor and one patient per experiment, so that batch effects were minimized. The entire isolated RNA was reverse transcribed using the High Capacity cDNA Reverse Transcription Kit, and thus expressed TCRB transcripts were sequenced. Deep immunoSEQ sequencing was performed on naive, central memory and regulatory T cell samples, with an average of about 4 million total reads per sample. Sorted cells were lysed in RLT buffer and RNA was extracted with DNase-treated RNeasy Micro or Mini kits, depending on cell number. Each cell subset was processed on its own to prevent cross-contamination, while patient and healthy donor samples were processed together. TCRB sequences were amplified from cDNA with the immunoSEQ multiplex PCR, producing 87-bp fragments spanning the CDR3 region. Amplicons were sequenced on the Illumina HiSeq platform. Per the authors' processing: Synthetic template baselines were used to correct PCR bias computationally, reads within Hamming distance 2 were collapsed, and singletons that could not be merged were discarded. Reads were aligned to IMGT to assign V, D and J genes, CDR3 length, and insertions or deletions at six rearrangement sites. Within each subset, clonotype counts were normalized to the number of sorted cells before true diversity and Gini coefficients were calculated with the tcR R package. Repertoire sharing was quantified using the overlap coefficient calculated on TCRB nucleotide sequences. Out-of-frame TCRB sequences from naive cells were analyzed to stand in for the pre-selection repertoire. TCRdb's version of the immuneACCESS table is confined to in-frame rearrangements and falls short of the full clone set. An unresolved V gene accounts for under half of the shortfall where checked; the remainder is of unknown origin. The V and J calls and clone size are taken from that table; D and trimming were inferred from the DNA. The sample yields 600,000 or so clones; roughly 13% were counted once. Just under 0.04% of the sample rests with the top ten.

The specimen was naive CD4+ T cells from blood. This specimen's cell subset or site label, per the study, means: true naive CD4+ T cells. The receptor was derived from a man between 18 and 29 years old with type 1 diabetes. The rearrangement combines TRBV15 with TRBJ2-7, and TRBD1 matches 12 of the central bases. The encoded CDR3 is CATSQRDRGPALYEQYF. The nucleotides are TGTGCCACCAGCCAACGGGACAGGGGGCCGGCGCTCTACGAGCAGTACTTC.